These 18 T cell receptor beta chains were sequenced from one sample in a study of cytomegalovirus exposure and HLA in healthy donors. The primer mix had 60 Vbeta and 13 Jbeta primers. The assay was immunoSEQ multiplex PCR, and TCRdb's table has in-frame clones only and misses some. This sample yields roughly 170,000 clones, of which 75% to 85% are seen a single time; 0.6% to 0.9% belongs to the top ten. Specimen: PBMCs. The receptors shown here come from a female donor in good health and CMV-seronegative.

This chain links TRBV2 with TRBJ1-5, with 9 bases fitting TRBD1. J lost 9 bases, V lost 6 bases, and 9 bases had no gene match. The length of the CDR3 is 14 residues. The germline CDR1 and CDR2 sequences are SNHLY and FYNNEI. The CDR3 spells CASRGQGRNTPQHF. The CDR3 DNA follows: TGTGCCAGCAGAGGACAGGGGCGGAACACGCCCCAGCATTTT.

The rearrangement joins TRBV11-2 to TRBJ1-2; possibly TRBD1 for D (5 bases). The germline CDR1 and CDR2 sequences are SGHAT and FQNNGV. The length of the CDR3 is 15 residues. Between the trimmed V and J ends, which lost 4 bases and 7 bases, there was a span of 19 bases. The CDR3 here is CASSSLVAGRFGYTF. The CDR3 DNA reads TGTGCCAGCAGCTCCCTAGTGGCAGGGCGGTTTGGCTACACCTTC.

V gene TRBV5-4 combines with J gene TRBJ2-1; 8 bases are a match to TRBD1. The length of the CDR3 is 13 residues. Germline CDR1 and CDR2: SGHNT and YYREEE (reference sequence). Trimming cost V 5 bases and J 10 bases; bases outside gene matches: 8. In DNA, the CDR3 is TGTGCCAGCAGGAAGGACAGGGAGCGGGAGCAGTTCTTC. It encodes CASRKDREREQFF.

This chain uses TRBV9 with TRBJ2-4; 12 bases are a match to TRBD2. V gave up 4 bases and J gave up 2 bases; unmatched junction bases: 13. The CDR3 is made up of 19 amino acids. CDR1 is SGDLS, CDR2 YYNGEE, per germline. CDR3 sequence (DNA): TGTGCCAGCAGCCCAGGGGAGCTAGCGGGAGGGGGGTCCAAAAACATTCAGTACTTC. Its protein is CASSPGELAGGGSKNIQYF.

J is TRBJ2-3 and V is TRBV7-3; 9 bases align to TRBD1. Germline V gives CDR1 SGHTA, CDR2 FQGTGA. V shed 5 bases, J shed 2 bases, and the junction held 11 bases outside the gene matches. CDR3 length equals 17 residues. CDR3 DNA: TGTGCCAGCAGCCCGCACCGGACAGGGGCCCTCACAGATACGCAGTATTTT. This translates into CASSPHRTGALTDTQYF. The variable domain in full, with the rest retrieved from reference TRBV7-3 and TRBJ2-3, is GAGVSQTPSNKVTEKGKYVELRCDPISGHTALYWYRQSLGQGPEFLIYFQGTGAADDSGLPNDRFFAVRPEGSVSTLKIQRTERGDSAVYLCASSPHRTGALTDTQYFGPGTRLTVL.

The chain joins TRBV7-2 to TRBJ1-2, with a possible D match to TRBD1 (6 bases). The CDR3 totals 17 residues. V was clipped by 2 bases and J by 1 base, with 17 bases between them. Germline CDR1 is SGHTA and CDR2 is FQGNSA. CDR3 coding DNA: TGTGCCAGCAGCTTATCATCGGGGGGGCGGAGTAACTATGGCTACACCTTC. Protein sequence: CASSLSSGGRSNYGYTF.

The chain recombines TRBV7-9 with TRBJ2-2, with 12 bases that match TRBD2. This CDR3 is built from 16 residues. J gave up 8 bases and V 1 base, and 5 bases lay outside the gene matches. CDR1 SEHNR and CDR2 FQNEAQ come from the germline V gene (reference sequence). In DNA form, the CDR3 reads TGTGCCAGCAGCTTAGTGACTAGCGGGAGCTCTGGGGAGCTGTTTTTT. Its protein is CASSLVTSGSSGELFF.

In this sample, this clone turned up a few times. This chain joins TRBV4-1 and TRBJ2-7; D remains ambiguous. Trimming left V 3 bases short and J 0 bases short, with 9 bases between. Germline loops: CDR1 MGHRA, CDR2 YSYEKL. CDR3 length: 14 amino acids. The DNA of the CDR3 is TGCGCCAGCAGCCAGATGACTTACTCCTACGAGCAGTACTTC. Protein: CASSQMTYSYEQYF.

The chain couples TRBV28 to TRBJ2-3; D might be TRBD2 (5 bases). CDR1 MDHEN and CDR2 SYDVKM come from the germline V gene. V was trimmed by 4 bases and J by 3 bases, leaving 14 bases between them. The CDR3 spans 15 residues. In DNA form, the CDR3 reads TGTGCCAGCAGTTCTATACTAGTTGATACAGATACGCAGTATTTT. It is translated as CASSSILVDTDTQYF.

The V and J genes are TRBV5-4 and TRBJ2-1; 10 bases map to TRBD1. CDR3 length: 15 residues. Trimming at V came to 4 bases and at J to 5 bases, leaving 6 bases not matched to a gene. Germline V gene lookup returns CDR1 SGHNT and CDR2 YYREEE (reference sequence). CDR3: CASSSRQGADNEQFF. For the CDR3, the DNA is TGTGCCAGCAGCAGTCGACAGGGGGCCGACAATGAGCAGTTCTTC.

The chain couples TRBV6-6 to TRBJ1-4, with D possibly being TRBD1 (5 bases). V lost 7 bases, J lost 3 bases, and 9 bases lay in between. The germline gives CDR1 MNHNY, CDR2 SVGAGI (reference sequence). The CDR3 extends over 13 amino acids. CDR3 protein: CASNGRANEKLFF. DNA for the CDR3: TGTGCCAGCAACGGCAGGGCTAATGAAAAACTGTTTTTT.

The chain combines TRBV6-1 with TRBJ1-2, with D unresolved. V lost 1 base and J 5 bases, leaving 11 bases between the germline ends. The CDR3 totals 14 residues. Germline V gene sequence: CDR1 MNHNS, CDR2 SASEGT. The chain's CDR3 is CASSEGGLGYGYTF. The CDR3 nucleotides read TGTGCCAGCAGTGAAGGAGGGTTGGGGTATGGCTACACCTTC.

This sequence joins TRBV19 and TRBJ1-5, with D maybe TRBD1 (6 bases). With 0 bases removed from V and 6 bases from J, the gap between germline ends came to 12 bases. Germline lookup yields CDR1 LNHDA and CDR2 SQIVND (reference sequence). There are 15 residues in the CDR3. CDR3 nucleotides: TGTGCCAGTAGTATAGAGGGCCAGGGGATTCAGCCCCAGCATTTT. Translated, it gives CASSIEGQGIQPQHF.

The chain has TRBV7-3 and TRBJ2-3; D is perhaps TRBD2 (6 bases). The germline gives CDR1 SGHTA, CDR2 FQGTGA. Trimming took 2 bases from V and 2 from J, leaving 11 bases between them. There are 15 residues in the CDR3. This CDR3 reads CASSLFGGNTDTQYF. In DNA, the CDR3 is TGTGCCAGCAGCTTATTCGGGGGAAACACAGATACGCAGTATTTT.

This clone was counted a few times. The CDR3 coding sequence is TGTGCCAGCGGACCAGGGGATTTGAACACTGAAGCTTTCTTT. Its translation is CASGPGDLNTEAFF. The chain uses TRBV28 and TRBJ1-1; TRBD1 might be the D (6 bases). There are 14 residues in the CDR3. V shed 8 bases and J shed 0 bases, with 13 bases lying between them. CDR1 MDHEN and CDR2 SYDVKM come from the germline V gene.

The chain links TRBV11-2 to TRBJ1-1; D gene unclear. V was trimmed by 8 bases and J by 4 bases, leaving 17 bases between them. The CDR3 loop spans 14 amino acids. Germline-derived CDR1 and CDR2 are SGHAT and FQNNGV. The CDR3 reads CASGTRGGSTEAFF. DNA of the CDR3: TGTGCCAGCGGCACCCGGGGAGGGTCCACTGAAGCTTTCTTT.

The J gene is TRBJ1-1, the V gene TRBV29-1, with a weak D call TRBD1 (5 bases). The CDR3 spans 11 residues. CDR1 and CDR2 from the germline V gene are SQVTM and ANQGSEA. Between the trimmed V and J ends, which lost 6 bases and 6 bases, there was a span of 11 bases. In DNA, the CDR3 is TGCAGCGTGGGTGGGGGGGCTGAAGCTTTCTTT. Translating gives CSVGGGAEAFF.

The gene calls are TRBV9 and TRBJ1-5; 7 bases agree with TRBD1. J gave up 2 bases and V 4 bases, and 6 bases lay outside the gene matches. This CDR3 spans 15 amino acids. Germline V gene sequence: CDR1 SGDLS, CDR2 YYNGEE. CDR3 protein: CASSYRQGGNQPQHF. The CDR3 nucleotides read TGTGCCAGCAGCTATAGACAGGGTGGCAATCAGCCCCAGCATTTT.